The clone carrying this TCR beta chain occurred a few times. This entry is derived from a study of T cells in Graves' hyperthyroidism and ophthalmopathy. The sample of blood was obtained at first hyperthyroidism diagnosis (before any ophthalmopathy symptoms). Amplified TCR beta CDR3 regions came from RNA transcripts. Using the HTBI primer set, a first-round RT-PCR was run on the TCR CDR3. TCRdb independently ran MiXCR on the multiplex PCR reads; one entry per CDR3 protein. The sample records approximately 400,000 distinct CDR3 sequences, roughly 13% being singletons. CDR1 and CDR2 (germline): MDHEN, SYDVKM. The CDR3 consists of 12 residues. V was shortened by 6 bases and J by 3 bases, with 8 bases between the two germline ends.

The chain joins TRBV28 to TRBJ1-1; no clear D. This TCR was recovered from a man younger than 45 with Graves' hyperthyroidism that later progressed to Graves' ophthalmopathy. The sample was blood. CDR3 in amino acids: CASSGPYTEAFF. The CDR3 coding sequence is TGTGCCAGCAGCGGGCCCTACACTGAAGCTTTCTTT.